The rows below give T cell receptor beta chains drawn from one sample of a study of T-cell memory formation after mild COVID-19. TCRdb itself ran the 5' RACE reads through MiXCR, one entry per CDR3 protein. The repertoire has approximately 180,000 distinct CDR3 sequences, 16% of them found once; the top ten carry 2% to 2.5%. Sequencing input: PBMCs or a T cell subset sorted from them (not recorded which). These receptors were collected from an adult woman who had mild COVID-19 (a few samples of this study predate the infection). Cell type and time point are not known. CDR3s leave out the opening cysteine and the closing phenylalanine or tryptophan.

j_call v_call cdr3_aa
TRBJ2-3 TRBV5-1 ASTHSTDTQY
TRBJ2-1 TRBV7-8 ASSLASVALPWNEQF
TRBJ2-7 TRBV7-2 ASSTRTSGRMYEQY
TRBJ2-3 TRBV20-1 SAKPLERGATDTQY
TRBJ1-2 TRBV12-3/TRBV12-4 ASILTGGNYGYT
TRBJ1-1 TRBV5-5 ASRGTGKGGTEAF
TRBJ2-3 TRBV20-1 SAPTRRTDTQY
TRBJ2-7 TRBV29-1 SVDGQREGSYEQY
TRBJ1-1 TRBV5-1 ASSLLSLNTEAF
TRBJ1-5 TRBV5-1 ASSLSPGGGYSNQPQH